The T cell receptor beta chain under discussion was sequenced for a study of glioma-infiltrating T cells. Overall study findings and caveats: Above-expected tissue-blood divergence occurred in all gliomas, most in low-grade ones. CDR3 overlap between tissue and blood was very small.

The iRepertoire nested amplicon-rescue multiplex PCR amplified TCR alpha and beta CDR3s from RNA. For one-step reverse transcription and amplification, 100-400 ng of tissue mRNA or PBMC total RNA was used. TCRdb re-derived calls from the multiplex PCR reads in MiXCR, one entry per CDR3 protein. Of 160,000 or so distinct CDR3 sequences in the sample, about 46% are singletons; the top ten hold around 5.2%. CDR1 and CDR2 from the germline V gene are SEHNR and FQNEAQ (reference sequence). The CDR3 has 17 amino acids. Trimming took off 3 bases at V and 6 bases at J, with 23 bases between the two ends. In its sample, this clonotype was seen a few times. The target antigen is unknown.

V and J are TRBV7-9 and TRBJ1-1, with a weak D call TRBD1 (5 bases). This clonotype was sampled from a human donor with low-grade glioma or glioblastoma, undergoing nonglioma brain surgery, or in good health (not recorded which). Sequencing used glioma tissue, nonneoplastic brain tissue, or PBMCs (not recorded which). CDR3 protein: CASSFGGDYLSRSEAFF. In nucleotides, the CDR3 is TGTGCCAGCAGCTTCGGGGGGGACTATCTCTCAAGGTCTGAAGCTTTCTTT.